This entry is about one T cell receptor (beta chain). It lacks a known antigen. The input lacks base qualities; no much larger clone sits a single base away. Instrument on record: Illumina NovaSeq 6000. TCRalpha and TCRbeta cDNA libraries were constructed by 5'RACE with constant-segment primers, with sample barcodes and unique molecular identifiers being introduced. RNA was extracted from every sample with Trizol reagent. Libraries were amplified in two PCR steps, with a second sample barcode and Illumina TruSeq adapters added in the second step. Libraries were sequenced on an Illumina NovaSeq with 2 x 150 bp paired-end reads. The authors' analysis ran thus. With migec v1.2.7, reads were demultiplexed and then collapsed into UMI-guided consensus sequences. Using mixcr v2.1.11, UMI consensuses were aligned to TRA and TRB V and J templates and then assembled into clonotypes. A clonotype was counted as expanded or contracted only when both edgeR and NoisET called the clonotype significant, with the noise models trained on biological replicates. For edgeR calls, the thresholds were a false discovery rate-adjusted p below 0.01 and a log2 fold-change of 1. PCA with hierarchical clustering of max-normalized trajectories of the 1000 most abundant clonotypes was used as exploratory dynamics analysis. The CD4 or CD8 phenotype of responding clones was assigned using the separately sequenced CD4+ and CD8+ repertoires. The raw public data were reprocessed by TCRdb itself: fastp quality trimming at Q25, MiXCR clonotype calling, in-frame beta chains only. Here each entry gathers all rows of one CDR3 protein and keeps the most common genes and DNA. TCRdb's processing, not the authors', yielded these V and J calls. The sample records under 400,000 distinct CDR3 sequences, around 21% of which are singletons. Of the sample, around 13% is held by the ten largest clones.

CDR1 and CDR2 are drawn from the germline V gene: SGHVS, FQNEAQ. Compared with germline, V lacks 3 bases and J lacks 4 bases; bases without a gene match: 3. The CDR3, from cysteine to phenylalanine, totals 13 residues. The read is trimmed to its CDR3 DNA, 39 bases read in frame from base 1. The source of the sample is a study of T-cell memory formation after mild COVID-19 (dated by TCRdb to about 2021). Notes on the research overall: TCR sequence clusters from the two donors were largely donor specific. The cohort comprised two young, previously healthy adult volunteers, one female and one male. In a couple of donors, T-cell clones that expanded and contracted after mild COVID-19 were followed by sequencing TCRalpha and TCRbeta repertoires longitudinally. General study outcomes and caveats: Contracting CD4+ clones were located mainly in the CM and EM memory subsets, whereas CD8+ clones were found to be enriched in EMRA. Some responding clones were found in pre-infection memory, which suggests that pre-existing cross-reactive memory T cells took part in the SARS-CoV-2 response. Balanced CD4/CD8 phenotypes were observed for clones contracting from day 15 to 85, whereas a bias towards CD4+ was observed for a second wave of clones expanding from day 15 to 37. The second-wave clones that peaked on day 37 were not confirmed to be SARS-CoV-2 specific. The study covered only a couple of mild cases, and larger cohorts including severe cases with pre-infection samples were considered necessary.

Ficoll-Paque density gradient centrifugation was used to isolate PBMCs. This clonotype was sampled from an adult woman who had mild COVID-19 (a few samples of this study predate the infection). The sample titles of this study are shuffled in the database, so cell type and time point are left out; the donor was told from shared clones. The chain is made from TRBV7-8 and TRBJ2-7; TRBD2 aligns with 7 central bases. Material for sequencing was PBMCs or a T cell subset sorted from them (not recorded which). The sequence in DNA is TGTGCCAGCAGCTTGGGGACTAAGTACGAGCAGTACTTC. Its product reads: CASSLGTKYEQYF.